This T cell receptor beta chain emerged from a study of tumor and adjacent non-tumor tissue in lung cancer. On the study more broadly: The cohort had about a dozen adenocarcinoma, 2 squamous cell and 1 small cell patients. Samples averaged roughly 4.3 million productive TCRbeta reads each. General study results and limits: Shorter survival was associated with higher TCR diversity in tumors.

TCRbeta libraries were built with three rounds of nested PCR, modified from ARM-PCR. Each CDR3 protein is one row after TCRdb ran MiXCR on the multiplex PCR reads. The repertoire holds some 90,000 distinct CDR3 sequences, around 57% seen once, with 15% in the top ten. As regards this clonotype: Its cognate antigen is unknown.

No cell sorting was done before RNA was extracted from the tissue. Newly diagnosed lung cancer patients had thoracic surgery in China, August–late 2014, without prior chemotherapy. Per germline, CDR1 SGHRS and CDR2 YFSETQ. Unmatched junction bases numbered 10, after V lost 4 bases and J lost 5 bases. The CDR3 is 15 amino acids. The rearrangement uses TRBV5-1 and TRBJ2-5; 8 nucleotides agree with TRBD1. Sequenced material: lung tumor tissue. This TCR came from a man in his 70s with non-small cell lung cancer. This CDR3 is CASSEGQGSRETQYF. CDR3 DNA sequence: TGCGCCAGCAGCGAAGGACAGGGTAGCCGGGAGACCCAGTACTTC.